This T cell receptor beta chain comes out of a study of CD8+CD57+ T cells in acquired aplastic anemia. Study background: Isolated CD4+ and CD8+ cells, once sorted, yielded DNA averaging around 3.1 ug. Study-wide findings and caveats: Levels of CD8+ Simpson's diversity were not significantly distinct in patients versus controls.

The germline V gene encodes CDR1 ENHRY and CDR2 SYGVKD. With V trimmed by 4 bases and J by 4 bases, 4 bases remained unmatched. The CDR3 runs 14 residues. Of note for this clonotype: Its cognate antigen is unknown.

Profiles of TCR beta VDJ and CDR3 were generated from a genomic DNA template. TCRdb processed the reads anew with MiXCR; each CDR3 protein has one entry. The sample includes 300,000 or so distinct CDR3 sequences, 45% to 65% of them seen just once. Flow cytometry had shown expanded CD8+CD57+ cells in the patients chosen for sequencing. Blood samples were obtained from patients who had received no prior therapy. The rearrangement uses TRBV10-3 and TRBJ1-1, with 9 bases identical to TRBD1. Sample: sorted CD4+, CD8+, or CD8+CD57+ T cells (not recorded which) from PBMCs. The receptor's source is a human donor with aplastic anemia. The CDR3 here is CAISGTGVGTEAFF. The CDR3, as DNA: TGTGCCATCAGTGGGACAGGGGTGGGCACTGAAGCTTTCTTT.